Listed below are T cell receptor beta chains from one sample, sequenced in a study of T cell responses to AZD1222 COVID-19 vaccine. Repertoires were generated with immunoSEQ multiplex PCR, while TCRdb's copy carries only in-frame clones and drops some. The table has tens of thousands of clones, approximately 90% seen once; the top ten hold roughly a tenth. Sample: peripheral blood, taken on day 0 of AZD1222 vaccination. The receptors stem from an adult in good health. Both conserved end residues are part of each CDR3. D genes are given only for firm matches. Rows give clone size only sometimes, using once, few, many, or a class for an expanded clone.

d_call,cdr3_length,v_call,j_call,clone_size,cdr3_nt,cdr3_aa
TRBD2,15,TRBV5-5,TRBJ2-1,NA,TGTGCCAGCAGCCCTACTAGCGGGACTTACAATGAGCAGTTCTTC,CASSPTSGTYNEQFF
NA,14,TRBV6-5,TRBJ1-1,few,TGTGCCAGCAGCCTCCGCACGCGTCAGTTTGAAGCTTTCTTT,CASSLRTRQFEAFF
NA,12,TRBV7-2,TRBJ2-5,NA,TGTGCCAGCAGGTCGACTAGTGAGACCCAGTACTTC,CASRSTSETQYF
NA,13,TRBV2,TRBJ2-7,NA,TGTGCCAGCAGTGGGTCACGGGACTACGAGCAGTACTTC,CASSGSRDYEQYF
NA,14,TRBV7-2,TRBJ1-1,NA,TGTGCCAGCAGCTTAGAAGGGTTGAACACTGAAGCTTTCTTT,CASSLEGLNTEAFF
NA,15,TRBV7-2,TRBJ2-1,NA,TGTGCCAGCAGGTCCCAGGGTCGGGAGCGGAATGAGCAGTTCTTC,CASRSQGRERNEQFF
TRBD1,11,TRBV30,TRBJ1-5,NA,TGTGCCTGGAGTCGTCAGGGGGCCCAGCATTTT,CAWSRQGAQHF
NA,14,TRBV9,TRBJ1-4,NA,TGTGCCAGCAGCCCTACAGGGCACGGGGAAAAACTGTTTTTT,CASSPTGHGEKLFF
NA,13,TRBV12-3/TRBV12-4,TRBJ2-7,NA,TGTGCCAGCAGTTTAACAGGGACCTACGAGCAGTACTTC,CASSLTGTYEQYF
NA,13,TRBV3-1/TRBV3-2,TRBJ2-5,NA,TGTGCCAGCAGCCCACCCCCGGGAGAGACCCAGTACTTC,CASSPPPGETQYF
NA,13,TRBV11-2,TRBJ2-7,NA,TGTGCCAGCAGCTCCTCAGGAGGCTACGAGCAGTACTTC,CASSSSGGYEQYF
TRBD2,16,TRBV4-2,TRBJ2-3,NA,TGTGCCAGCAGCCAACAAACTAGCGGGGGTTCAGATACGCAGTATTTT,CASSQQTSGGSDTQYF
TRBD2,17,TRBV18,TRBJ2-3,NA,TGTGCCAGCTCATCTAAACCCCTAGCGGGGGTCACAGATACGCAGTATTTT,CASSSKPLAGVTDTQYF
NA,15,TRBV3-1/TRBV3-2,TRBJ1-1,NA,TGTGCCAGCAGCCAAGGGGCGGGGCCAGGGACTGAAGCTTTCTTT,CASSQGAGPGTEAFF
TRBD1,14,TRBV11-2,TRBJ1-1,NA,TGTGCCAGCAGCTATCCGGGACAGCACACTGAAGCTTTCTTT,CASSYPGQHTEAFF
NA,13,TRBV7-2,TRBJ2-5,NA,TGTGCCAGCAGCTTAGCCGCACCAGAGACCCAGTACTTC,CASSLAAPETQYF
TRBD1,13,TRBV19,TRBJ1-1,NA,TGTGCCAGTAATAATCAGGGGGCCCTTGAAGCTTTCTTT,CASNNQGALEAFF
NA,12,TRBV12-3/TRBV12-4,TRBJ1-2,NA,TGTGCCAGCAGCCTCGACGACTATGGCTACACCTTC,CASSLDDYGYTF
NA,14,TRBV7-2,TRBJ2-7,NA,TGTGCCAGCAGTTCGAATAGCGGACCCTACGAGCAGTACTTC,CASSSNSGPYEQYF
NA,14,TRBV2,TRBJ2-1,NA,TGTGCCAGTACGATGGGTCTAGCCTCCAATGAGCAGTTCTTC,CASTMGLASNEQFF
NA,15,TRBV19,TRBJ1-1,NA,TGTGCCAGTAGCGGCACCGGGACGGTGAACACTGAAGCTTTCTTT,CASSGTGTVNTEAFF
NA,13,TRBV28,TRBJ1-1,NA,TGTGCCAGCTGGGCAGGGATGAGCACTGAAGCTTTCTTT,CASWAGMSTEAFF
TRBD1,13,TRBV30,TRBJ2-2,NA,TGTGCCTGGAGTGTACAGGGGACCGGGGAGCTGTTTTTT,CAWSVQGTGELFF
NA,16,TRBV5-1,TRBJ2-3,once,TGCGCCAGCAGCTTGGCCGGCAGGTCGGGGTCAGATACGCAGTATTTT,CASSLAGRSGSDTQYF
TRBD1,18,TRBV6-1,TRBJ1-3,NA,TGTGCCAGCAGTGAAGATGGGGGACAGTTTTACGCTGGAAACACCATATATTTT,CASSEDGGQFYAGNTIYF
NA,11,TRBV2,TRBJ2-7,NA,TGTGCCAGCAGTTACCAACAGGGGCAGTACTTC,CASSYQQGQYF
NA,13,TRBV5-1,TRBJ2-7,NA,TGCGCCAGCAGCTTGGACGGAGCCTACGAGCAGTACTTC,CASSLDGAYEQYF
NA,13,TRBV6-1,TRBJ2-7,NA,TGTGCCAGCAGTGAAGTTAGTATGAGCGAGCAGTACTTC,CASSEVSMSEQYF
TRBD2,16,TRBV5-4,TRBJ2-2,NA,TGTGCCAGCAGCTTGATTTCGGGGGGAAACACCGGGGAGCTGTTTTTT,CASSLISGGNTGELFF
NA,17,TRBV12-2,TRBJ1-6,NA,TGTGCAAGTCGCTTCACCTGGGGGGGGAACTATAATTCACCCCTCCACTTT,CASRFTWGGNYNSPLHF
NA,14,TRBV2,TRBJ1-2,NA,TGTGCCAGCAGTGACTCGACCGTTGACTATGGCTACACCTTC,CASSDSTVDYGYTF
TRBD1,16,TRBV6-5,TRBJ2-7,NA,TGTGCCAGCAGTTACAGCTCCGGGACAGGATCCTACGAGCAGTACTTC,CASSYSSGTGSYEQYF
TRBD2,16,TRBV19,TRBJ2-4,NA,TGTGCCAGTAGCACATCTAGCGGAGGCCCCAAAAACATTCAGTACTTC,CASSTSSGGPKNIQYF
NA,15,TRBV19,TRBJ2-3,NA,TGTGCCAGTAGTATGGAGGGACGGCGCAAGGATACGCAGTATTTT,CASSMEGRRKDTQYF
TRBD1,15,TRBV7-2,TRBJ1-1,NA,TGTGCCAGCAGCTCCCGGACAGGGATGAACACTGAAGCTTTCTTT,CASSSRTGMNTEAFF
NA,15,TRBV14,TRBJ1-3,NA,TGTGCCAGCAGCCAAGATCCAGTCTCTGGAAACACCATATATTTT,CASSQDPVSGNTIYF
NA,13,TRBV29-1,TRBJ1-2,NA,TGCAGCGTTGAAGGGATGGGAATCTATGGCTACACCTTC,CSVEGMGIYGYTF
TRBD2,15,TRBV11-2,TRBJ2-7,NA,TGTGCCAGCAGCTTAGAGTGGGGTAGCGGGGGGATGCAGTACTTC,CASSLEWGSGGMQYF
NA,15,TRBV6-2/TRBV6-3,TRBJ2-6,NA,TGTGCCAGCAGTTACAGAGGGGCCGGGGCCAACGTCCTGACTTTC,CASSYRGAGANVLTF
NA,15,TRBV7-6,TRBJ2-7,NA,TGTGCCAGCAGCTTAGATTATAGGGCGGTCTACGAGCAGTACTTC,CASSLDYRAVYEQYF
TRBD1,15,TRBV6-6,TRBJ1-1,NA,TGTGCCAGCACCGATCGACAGGGGCGACGGACTGAAGCTTTCTTT,CASTDRQGRRTEAFF
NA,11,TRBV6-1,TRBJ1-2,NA,TGTGCCAGCAGTGAAAGGGGTGGCTACACCTTC,CASSERGGYTF
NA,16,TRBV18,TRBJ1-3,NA,TGTGCCAGCTCACCTGGAGGGACCGCCCGGGGAAACACCATATATTTT,CASSPGGTARGNTIYF
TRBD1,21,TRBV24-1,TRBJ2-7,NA,TGTGCCATTGAGCAAGGACAGGGGAAAGGGCGGAGCTCCCTCGAACCCTACGAGCAGTACTTC,CAIEQGQGKGRSSLEPYEQYF
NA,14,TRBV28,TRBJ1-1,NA,TGTGCCAGCAGCTTAGGGGGGATGAACACTGAAGCTTTCTTT,CASSLGGMNTEAFF
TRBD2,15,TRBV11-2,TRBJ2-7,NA,TGTGCCAGCAGCTCGGGACTAGCGGGAGGCTACGAGCAGTACTTC,CASSSGLAGGYEQYF
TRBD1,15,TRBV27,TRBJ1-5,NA,TGTGCCAGCAGTCCGGGACAGGGGGCCTTTCAGCCCCAGCATTTT,CASSPGQGAFQPQHF
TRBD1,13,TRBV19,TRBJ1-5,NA,TGTGCCAGTAGTGGGACAGGGGGTCTGCCCCAGCATTTT,CASSGTGGLPQHF
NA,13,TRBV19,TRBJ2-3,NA,TGTGCCAGTCGAACTTTGGGAGCAGATACGCAGTATTTT,CASRTLGADTQYF
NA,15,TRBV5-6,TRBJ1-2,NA,TGTGCCAGCAGCTTGCAGGCGAGATCCCCCTATGGCTACACCTTC,CASSLQARSPYGYTF